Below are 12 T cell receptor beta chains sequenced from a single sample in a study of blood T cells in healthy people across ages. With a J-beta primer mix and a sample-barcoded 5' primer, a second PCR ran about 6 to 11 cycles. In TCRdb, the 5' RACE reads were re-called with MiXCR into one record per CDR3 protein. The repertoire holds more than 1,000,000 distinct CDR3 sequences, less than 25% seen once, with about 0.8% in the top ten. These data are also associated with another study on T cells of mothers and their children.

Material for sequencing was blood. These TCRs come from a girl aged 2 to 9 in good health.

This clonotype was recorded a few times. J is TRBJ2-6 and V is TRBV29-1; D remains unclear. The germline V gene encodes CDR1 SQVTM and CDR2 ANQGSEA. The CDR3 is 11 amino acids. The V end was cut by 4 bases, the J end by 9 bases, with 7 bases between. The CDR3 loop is CSVVSGNVLTF. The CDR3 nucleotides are TGCAGCGTTGTTTCGGGCAACGTCCTGACTTTC.

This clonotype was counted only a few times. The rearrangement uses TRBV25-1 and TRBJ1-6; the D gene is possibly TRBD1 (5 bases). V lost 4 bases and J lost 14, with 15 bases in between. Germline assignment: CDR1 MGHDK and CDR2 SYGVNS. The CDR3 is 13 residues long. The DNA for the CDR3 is TGTGCCAGCAGTGCCCAGGGTAGGGTCACCCTCCACTTT. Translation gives CASSAQGRVTLHF.

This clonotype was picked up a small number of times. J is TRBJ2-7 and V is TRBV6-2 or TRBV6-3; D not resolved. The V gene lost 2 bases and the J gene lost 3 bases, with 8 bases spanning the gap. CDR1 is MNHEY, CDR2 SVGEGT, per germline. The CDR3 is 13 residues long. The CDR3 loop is CASSYSRIYEQYF. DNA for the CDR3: TGTGCCAGCAGTTACAGCAGGATCTACGAGCAGTACTTC.

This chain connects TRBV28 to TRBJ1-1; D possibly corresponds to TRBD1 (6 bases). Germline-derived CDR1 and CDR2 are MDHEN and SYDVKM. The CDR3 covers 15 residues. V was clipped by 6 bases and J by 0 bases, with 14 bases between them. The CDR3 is CASRVRTEMNTEAFF. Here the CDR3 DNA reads TGTGCCAGCAGGGTTAGGACAGAAATGAACACTGAAGCTTTCTTT.

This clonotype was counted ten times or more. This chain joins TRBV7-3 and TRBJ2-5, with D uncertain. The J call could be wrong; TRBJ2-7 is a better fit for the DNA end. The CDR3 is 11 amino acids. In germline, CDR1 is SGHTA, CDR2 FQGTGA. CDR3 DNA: TGTGCCAGCAGCTGGGACTACGAGCAGTACTTC. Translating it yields CASSWDYEQYF.

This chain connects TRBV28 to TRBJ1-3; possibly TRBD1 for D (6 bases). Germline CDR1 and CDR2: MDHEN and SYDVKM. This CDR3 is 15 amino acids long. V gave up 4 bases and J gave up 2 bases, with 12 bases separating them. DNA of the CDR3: TGTGCCAGCAGTTCCAGGGGATGGGCTGGAAACACCATATATTTT. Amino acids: CASSSRGWAGNTIYF.

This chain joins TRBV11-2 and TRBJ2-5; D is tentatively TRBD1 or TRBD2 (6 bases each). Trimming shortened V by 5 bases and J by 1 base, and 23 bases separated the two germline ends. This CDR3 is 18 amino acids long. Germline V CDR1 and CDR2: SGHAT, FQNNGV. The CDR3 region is CASSLGGGFGGAQETQYF. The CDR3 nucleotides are TGTGCCAGCAGCCTAGGGGGAGGCTTCGGCGGGGCCCAAGAGACCCAGTACTTC.

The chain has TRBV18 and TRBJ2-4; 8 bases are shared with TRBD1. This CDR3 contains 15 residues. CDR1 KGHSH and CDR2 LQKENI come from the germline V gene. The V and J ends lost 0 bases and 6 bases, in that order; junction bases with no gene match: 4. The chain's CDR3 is CASSPPTGVLNIQYF. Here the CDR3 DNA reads TGTGCCAGCTCACCACCGACAGGGGTTTTAAACATTCAGTACTTC. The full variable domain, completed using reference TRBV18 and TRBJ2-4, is NAGVMQNPRHLVRRRGQEARLRCSPMKGHSHVYWYRQLPEEGLKFMVYLQKENIIDESGMPKERFSAEFPKEGPSILRIQQVVRGDSAAYFCASSPPTGVLNIQYFGAGTRLSVL.

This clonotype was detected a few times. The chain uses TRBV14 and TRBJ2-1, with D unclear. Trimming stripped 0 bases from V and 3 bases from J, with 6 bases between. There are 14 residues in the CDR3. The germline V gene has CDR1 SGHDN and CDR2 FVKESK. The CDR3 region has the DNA TGTGCCAGCAGCCAAGATCTCAACTACAATGAGCAGTTCTTC. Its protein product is CASSQDLNYNEQFF.

CDR3 in amino acids: CSVDQGTDEQFF. The CDR3 bases are TGCAGCGTTGATCAGGGGACGGATGAGCAGTTCTTC. The chain has TRBV29-1 and TRBJ2-1, with D perhaps matching TRBD1 (6 bases). The CDR3 runs 12 residues. The V gene lost 3 bases and the J gene lost 8 bases, with 11 bases spanning the gap. Germline CDR1 is SQVTM and CDR2 is ANQGSEA.

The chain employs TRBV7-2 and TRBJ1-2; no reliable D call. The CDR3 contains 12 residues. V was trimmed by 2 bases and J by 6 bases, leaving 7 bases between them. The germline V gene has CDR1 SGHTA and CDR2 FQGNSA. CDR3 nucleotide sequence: TGTGCCAGCAGCTTATTGGCCAATGGCTACACCTTC. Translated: CASSLLANGYTF.

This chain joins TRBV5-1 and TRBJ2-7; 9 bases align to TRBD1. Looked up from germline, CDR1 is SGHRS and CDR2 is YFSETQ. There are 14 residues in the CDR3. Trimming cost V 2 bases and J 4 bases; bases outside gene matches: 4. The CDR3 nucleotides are TGCGCCAGCAGCTTAGGGACAGGGAAATACGAGCAGTACTTC. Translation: CASSLGTGKYEQYF.